A selection of T cell receptor beta chains follows, all from one sample in a study of blood T cell repertoires in COVID-19. TCRdb's copy holds only in-frame clones and misses some; the assay was immunoSEQ multiplex PCR. The sample yields more than 60,000 clones, about nine tenths seen once. The sequencing input was peripheral blood. These receptors were taken from a woman at least 80 years old with active or convalescent COVID-19. CDR3s include the opening cysteine and the closing phenylalanine or tryptophan. The D gene is left open where the match is weak. Expanded clones are given a class, and other clones once, few, many or no size at all.

abundance | j_gene | v_gene | d_gene | CDR3nt | CDR3aa
NA | TRBJ2-5 | TRBV7-9 | NA | TGTGCCAGCAGCTTAAATCTACAAGAGACCCAGTACTTC | CASSLNLQETQYF
many | TRBJ2-1 | TRBV4-2 | TRBD2 | TGTGCCAGCAGCCAAGAAGCCTCTAGCGGGGGGCCCTTTAATGAGCAGTTCTTC | CASSQEASSGGPFNEQFF
NA | TRBJ1-1 | TRBV7-9 | NA | TGTGCCAGCAGCTTATTCCCAGATTCGAACACTGAAGCTTTCTTT | CASSLFPDSNTEAFF
once | TRBJ2-1 | TRBV19 | NA | TGTGCCTCCCTGGAGGAACAGCAGTCTTCTCTCGAGCAGTTCTTC | CASLEEQQSSLEQFF
NA | TRBJ2-3 | TRBV7-8 | TRBD2 | TGTGCCAGCAGCTTCCCCGCGGGGGTCAACACAGATACGCAGTATTTT | CASSFPAGVNTDTQYF
NA | TRBJ2-3 | TRBV6-1 | NA | TGTGCCAGCAGAGGGAGCGGGCCCCACACAGATACGCAGTATTTT | CASRGSGPHTDTQYF
few | TRBJ1-1 | TRBV3-1/TRBV3-2 | NA | TGTGCCAGCAGCGCGCCCCCAGGGGCGGGCACTGAAGCTTTCTTT | CASSAPPGAGTEAFF
NA | TRBJ2-1 | TRBV11-3 | TRBD2 | TGTGCCAGCAGCGCCACTAGCGGTACCTACAATGAGCAGTTCTTC | CASSATSGTYNEQFF
NA | TRBJ2-7 | TRBV6-6 | TRBD2 | TGTGCCAGCCGGACTAGCTCCTACGAGCAGTACTTC | CASRTSSYEQYF
NA | TRBJ2-7 | TRBV3-1/TRBV3-2 | TRBD1 | TGTGCCAGCAGCCAAGATCGCACAGGGGGTTTCGGCGAGCAGTACTTC | CASSQDRTGGFGEQYF
NA | TRBJ2-2 | TRBV11-2 | TRBD2 | TGTGCCAGCAGCTTAAAAGCGGGGGGGCCTGGCGGGGAGCTGTTTTTT | CASSLKAGGPGGELFF
NA | TRBJ1-2 | TRBV30 | TRBD1 | TGTGCCTGGAGTGGGACAGGGGCTAACTATGGCTACACCTTC | CAWSGTGANYGYTF
NA | TRBJ1-3 | TRBV7-9 | NA | TGTGCCACCTCTTCGTCTGGAAACACCATATATTTT | CATSSSGNTIYF
NA | TRBJ2-1 | TRBV3-1/TRBV3-2 | TRBD2 | TGTGCCAGCAGCCAAGATGGCGGGGGGGAGAATGAGCAGTTCTTC | CASSQDGGGENEQFF
NA | TRBJ1-5 | TRBV30 | NA | TGTGCCGCCGGAGGAAATAGCAATCAGCCCCAGCATTTT | CAAGGNSNQPQHF
NA | TRBJ1-2 | TRBV28 | NA | TGTGCCAGCAGGGGGAGACCTAATGGCTACACCTTC | CASRGRPNGYTF
NA | TRBJ1-6 | TRBV12-3/TRBV12-4 | NA | TGTGCCAGCAGTTTATCAGGGAATTCACCCCTCCACTTT | CASSLSGNSPLHF